Given below is one T cell receptor (beta chain) in context. Its specificity is unknown. The data derive from a study of CD8 T cells in ankylosing spondylitis. Study observations and caveats: Made up of about eight highly homologous variants, a TCR beta motif appeared characteristic of ankylosing spondylitis blood.

This CDR3 region has 13 residues. Trimming took 6 bases from V and 5 from J, leaving 14 bases between them. Germline CDR1 reads DFQATT; CDR2 reads SNEGSKA (reference sequence). In TCRdb, the 5' RACE reads were re-called with MiXCR into one record per CDR3 protein. Here the sample spans a few hundred thousand distinct CDR3 sequences, roughly 8% being singletons. This receptor was taken from a male donor with ankylosing spondylitis. Sample: blood, either unsorted or a sorted T cell fraction (not recorded which). V gene TRBV20-1 combines with J gene TRBJ2-4; D might be TRBD1 (5 bases). The CDR3 spells CSASWGVQNIQYF. The CDR3 bases are TGCAGTGCAAGCTGGGGCGTGCAAAACATTCAGTACTTC.